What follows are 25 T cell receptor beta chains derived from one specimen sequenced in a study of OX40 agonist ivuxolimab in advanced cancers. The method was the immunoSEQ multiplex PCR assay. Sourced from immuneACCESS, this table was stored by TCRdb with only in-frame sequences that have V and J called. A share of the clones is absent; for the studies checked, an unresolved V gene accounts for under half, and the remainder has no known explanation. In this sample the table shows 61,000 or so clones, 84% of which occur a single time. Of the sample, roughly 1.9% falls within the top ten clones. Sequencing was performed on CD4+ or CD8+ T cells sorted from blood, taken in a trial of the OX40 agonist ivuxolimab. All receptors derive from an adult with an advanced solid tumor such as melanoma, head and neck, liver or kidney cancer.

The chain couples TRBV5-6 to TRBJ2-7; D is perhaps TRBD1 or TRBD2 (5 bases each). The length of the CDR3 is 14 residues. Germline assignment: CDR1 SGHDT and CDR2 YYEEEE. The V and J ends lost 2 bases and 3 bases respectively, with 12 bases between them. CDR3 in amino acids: CASSLRDRVYEQYF. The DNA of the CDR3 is TGTGCCAGCAGCTTACGGGACCGAGTCTACGAGCAGTACTTC.

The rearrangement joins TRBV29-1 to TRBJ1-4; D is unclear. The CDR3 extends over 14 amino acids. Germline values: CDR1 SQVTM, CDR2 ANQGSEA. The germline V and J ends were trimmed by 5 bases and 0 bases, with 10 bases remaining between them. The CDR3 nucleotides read TGCAGCGTTTCCCTGGGTGCAACTAATGAAAAACTGTTTTTT. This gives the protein CSVSLGATNEKLFF.

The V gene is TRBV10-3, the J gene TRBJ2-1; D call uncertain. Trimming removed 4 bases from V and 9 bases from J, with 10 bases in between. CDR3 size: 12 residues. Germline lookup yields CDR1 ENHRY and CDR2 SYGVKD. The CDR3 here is CAISVEGFEQFF. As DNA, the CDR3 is TGTGCCATCAGTGTGGAAGGGTTTGAGCAGTTCTTC.

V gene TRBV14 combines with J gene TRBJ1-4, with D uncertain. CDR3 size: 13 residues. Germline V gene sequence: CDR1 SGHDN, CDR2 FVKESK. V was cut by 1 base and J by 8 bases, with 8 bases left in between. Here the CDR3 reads CASSQGPREKLFF. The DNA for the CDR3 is TGTGCCAGCAGCCAAGGACCGAGGGAAAAACTGTTTTTT.

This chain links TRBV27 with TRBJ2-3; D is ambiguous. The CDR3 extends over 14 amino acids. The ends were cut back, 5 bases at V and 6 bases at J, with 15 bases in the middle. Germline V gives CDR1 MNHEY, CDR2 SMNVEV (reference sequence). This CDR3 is CASSPGRPRDTQYF. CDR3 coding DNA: TGTGCCAGCAGTCCCGGACGGCCCCGGGATACGCAGTATTTT.

In nucleotides, the CDR3 is TGTGCCAGCAGCTCGCACATAGGGCTGGAAGCTTTCTTT. Translating it yields CASSSHIGLEAFF. The chain combines TRBV9 with TRBJ1-1; no clear D. Germline V gene data show CDR1 as SGDLS and CDR2 as YYNGEE. V was trimmed by 4 bases and J by 8 bases, leaving 15 bases between them. The CDR3 length is 13 residues.

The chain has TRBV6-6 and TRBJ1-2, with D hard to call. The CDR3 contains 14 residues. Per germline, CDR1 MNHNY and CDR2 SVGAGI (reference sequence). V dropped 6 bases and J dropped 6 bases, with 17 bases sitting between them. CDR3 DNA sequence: TGTGCCAGCAGCTCTCCCCTGTCCGGGAATGGCTACACCTTC. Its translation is CASSSPLSGNGYTF.

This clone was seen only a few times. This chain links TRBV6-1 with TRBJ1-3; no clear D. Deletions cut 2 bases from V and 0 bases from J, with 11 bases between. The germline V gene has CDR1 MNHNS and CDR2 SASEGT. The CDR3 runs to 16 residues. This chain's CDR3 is CASSERAGASGNTIYF. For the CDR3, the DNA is TGTGCCAGCAGTGAAAGAGCAGGTGCCTCTGGAAACACCATATATTTT.

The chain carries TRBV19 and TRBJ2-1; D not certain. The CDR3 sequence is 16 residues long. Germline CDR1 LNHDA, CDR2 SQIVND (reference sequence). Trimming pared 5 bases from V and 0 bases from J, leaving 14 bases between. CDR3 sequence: CASSEIDLSSYNEQFF. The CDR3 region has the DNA TGTGCCAGTAGTGAAATCGACCTGAGCTCCTACAATGAGCAGTTCTTC.

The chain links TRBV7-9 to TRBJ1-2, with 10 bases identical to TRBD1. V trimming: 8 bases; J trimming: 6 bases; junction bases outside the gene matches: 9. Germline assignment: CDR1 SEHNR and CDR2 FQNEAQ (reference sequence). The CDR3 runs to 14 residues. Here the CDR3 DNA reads TGTGCCAGCGGAGGACAGGGGGAATACGATGGCTACACCTTC. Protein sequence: CASGGQGEYDGYTF.

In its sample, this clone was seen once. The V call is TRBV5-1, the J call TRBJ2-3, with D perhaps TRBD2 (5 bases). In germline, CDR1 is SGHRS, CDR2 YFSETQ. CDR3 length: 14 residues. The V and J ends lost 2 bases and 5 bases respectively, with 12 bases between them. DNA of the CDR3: TGCGCCAGCAGCTTAGAGGGTGTAGGAGATACGCAGTATTTT. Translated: CASSLEGVGDTQYF.

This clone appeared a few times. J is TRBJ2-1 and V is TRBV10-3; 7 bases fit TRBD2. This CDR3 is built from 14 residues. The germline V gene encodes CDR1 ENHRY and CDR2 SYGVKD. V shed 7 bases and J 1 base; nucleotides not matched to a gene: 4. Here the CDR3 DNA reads TGTGCCATCAAGCTAGCGGCTTCCTACAATGAGCAGTTCTTC. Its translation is CAIKLAASYNEQFF.

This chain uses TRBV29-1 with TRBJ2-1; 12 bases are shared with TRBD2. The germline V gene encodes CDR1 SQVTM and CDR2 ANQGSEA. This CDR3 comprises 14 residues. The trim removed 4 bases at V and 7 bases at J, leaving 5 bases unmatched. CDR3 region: CSVVRTSGINEQFF. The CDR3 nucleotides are TGCAGCGTTGTCAGGACTAGCGGGATAAATGAGCAGTTCTTC.

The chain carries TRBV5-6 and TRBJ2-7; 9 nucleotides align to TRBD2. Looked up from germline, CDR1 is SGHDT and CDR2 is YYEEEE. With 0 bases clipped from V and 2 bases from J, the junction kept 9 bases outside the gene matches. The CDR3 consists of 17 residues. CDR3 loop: CASSLDYGREGPYEQYF. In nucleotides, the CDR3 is TGTGCCAGCAGCTTGGATTATGGGCGGGAGGGCCCCTACGAGCAGTACTTC. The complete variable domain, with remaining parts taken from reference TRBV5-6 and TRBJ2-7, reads DAGVTQSPTHLIKTRGQQVTLRCSPKSGHDTVSWYQQALGQGPQFIFQYYEEEERQRGNFPDRFSGHQFPNYSSELNVNALLLGDSALYLCASSLDYGREGPYEQYFGPGTRLTVT.

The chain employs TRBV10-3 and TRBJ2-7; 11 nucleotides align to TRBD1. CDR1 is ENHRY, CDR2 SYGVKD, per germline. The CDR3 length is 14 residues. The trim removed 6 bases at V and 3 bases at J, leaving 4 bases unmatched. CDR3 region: CAIRDGTGGYEQYF. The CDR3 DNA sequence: TGTGCCATCAGGGATGGGACAGGGGGCTACGAGCAGTACTTC.

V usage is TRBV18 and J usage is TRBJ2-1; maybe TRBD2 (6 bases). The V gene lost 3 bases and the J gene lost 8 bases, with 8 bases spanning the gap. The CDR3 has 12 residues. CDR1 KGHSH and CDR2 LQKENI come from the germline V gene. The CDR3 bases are TGTGCCAGCTCACCCGGGGGACATGAGCAGTTCTTC. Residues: CASSPGGHEQFF.

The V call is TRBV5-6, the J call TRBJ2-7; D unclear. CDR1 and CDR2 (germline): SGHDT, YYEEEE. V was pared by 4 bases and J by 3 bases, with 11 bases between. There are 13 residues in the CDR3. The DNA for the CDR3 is TGTGCCAGCAGCGGGATAGGTATCTACGAGCAGTACTTC. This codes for CASSGIGIYEQYF.

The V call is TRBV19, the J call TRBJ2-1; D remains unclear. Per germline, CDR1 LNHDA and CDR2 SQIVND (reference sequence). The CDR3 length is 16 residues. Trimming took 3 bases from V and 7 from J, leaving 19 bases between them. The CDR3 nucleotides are TGTGCCAGTAGTATCCCATTGGGCCTTGGTAAGAATGAGCAGTTCTTC. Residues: CASSIPLGLGKNEQFF.

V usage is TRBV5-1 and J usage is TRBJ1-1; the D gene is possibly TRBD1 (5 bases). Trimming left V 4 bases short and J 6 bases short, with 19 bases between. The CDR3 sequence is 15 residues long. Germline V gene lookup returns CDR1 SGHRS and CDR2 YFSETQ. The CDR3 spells CASSLSPDKYAEAFF. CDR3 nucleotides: TGCGCCAGCAGCCTATCCCCGGACAAGTACGCTGAAGCTTTCTTT.

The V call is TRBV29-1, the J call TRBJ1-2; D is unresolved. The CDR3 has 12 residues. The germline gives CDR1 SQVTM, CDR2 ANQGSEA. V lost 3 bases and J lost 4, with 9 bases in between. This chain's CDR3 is CSVDHGTYGYTF. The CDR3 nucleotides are TGCAGCGTTGATCACGGTACCTATGGCTACACCTTC. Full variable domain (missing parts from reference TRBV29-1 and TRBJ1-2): SAVISQKPSRDICQRGTSLTIQCQVDSQVTMMFWYRQQPGQSLTLIATANQGSEATYESGFVIDKFPISRPNLTFSTLTVSNMSPEDSSIYLCSVDHGTYGYTFGSGTRLTVV.

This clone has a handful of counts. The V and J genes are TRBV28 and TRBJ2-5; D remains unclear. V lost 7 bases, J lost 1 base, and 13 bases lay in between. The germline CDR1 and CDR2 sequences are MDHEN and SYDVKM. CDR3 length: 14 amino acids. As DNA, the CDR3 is TGTGCCAGCAAGCCGGATACAAGCCAAGAGACCCAGTACTTC. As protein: CASKPDTSQETQYF.

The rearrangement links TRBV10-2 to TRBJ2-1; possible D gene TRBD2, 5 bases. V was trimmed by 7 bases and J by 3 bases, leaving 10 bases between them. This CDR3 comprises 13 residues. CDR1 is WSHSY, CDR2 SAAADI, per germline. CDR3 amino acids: CASNPSFYNEQFF. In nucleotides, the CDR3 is TGCGCCAGCAACCCTAGCTTCTACAATGAGCAGTTCTTC.

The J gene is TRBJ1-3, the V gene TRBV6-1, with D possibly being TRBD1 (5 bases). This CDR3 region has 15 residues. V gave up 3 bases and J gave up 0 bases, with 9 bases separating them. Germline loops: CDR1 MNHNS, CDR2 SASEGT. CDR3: CASSETVFSGNTIYF. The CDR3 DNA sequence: TGTGCCAGCAGTGAGACAGTATTCTCTGGAAACACCATATATTTT.

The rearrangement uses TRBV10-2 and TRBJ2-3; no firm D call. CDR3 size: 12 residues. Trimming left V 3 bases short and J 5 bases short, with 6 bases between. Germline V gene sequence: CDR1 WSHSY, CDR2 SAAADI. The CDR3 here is CASSDPGDTQYF. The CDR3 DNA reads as TGCGCCAGCAGTGACCCCGGAGATACGCAGTATTTT.

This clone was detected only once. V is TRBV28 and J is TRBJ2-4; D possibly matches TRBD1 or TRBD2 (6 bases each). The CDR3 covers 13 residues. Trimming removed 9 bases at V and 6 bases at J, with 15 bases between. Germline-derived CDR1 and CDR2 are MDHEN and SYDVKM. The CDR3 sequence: CASAEGGSNIQYF. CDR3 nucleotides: TGTGCCAGTGCGGAGGGGGGCTCAAACATTCAGTACTTC.